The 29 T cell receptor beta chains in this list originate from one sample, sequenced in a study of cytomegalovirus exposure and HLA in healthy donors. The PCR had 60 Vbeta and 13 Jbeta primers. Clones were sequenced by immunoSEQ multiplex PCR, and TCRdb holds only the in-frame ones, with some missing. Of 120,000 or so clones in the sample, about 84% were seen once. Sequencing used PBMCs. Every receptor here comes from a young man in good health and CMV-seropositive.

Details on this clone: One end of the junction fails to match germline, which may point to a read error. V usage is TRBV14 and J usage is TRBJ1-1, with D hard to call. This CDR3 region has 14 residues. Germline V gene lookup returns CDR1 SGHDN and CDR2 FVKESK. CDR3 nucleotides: TGTGCCAGCAGCCCTTACCTATTGAGCGATTTAGCTTTTTTT. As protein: CASSPYLLSDLAFF. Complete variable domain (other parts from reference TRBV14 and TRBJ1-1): EAGVTQFPSHSVIEKGQTVTLRCDPISGHDNLYWYRRVMGKEIKFLLHFVKESKQDESGMPNNRFLAERTGGTYSTLKVQPAELEDSGVYFCASSPYLLSDLAFFGQGTRLTVV.

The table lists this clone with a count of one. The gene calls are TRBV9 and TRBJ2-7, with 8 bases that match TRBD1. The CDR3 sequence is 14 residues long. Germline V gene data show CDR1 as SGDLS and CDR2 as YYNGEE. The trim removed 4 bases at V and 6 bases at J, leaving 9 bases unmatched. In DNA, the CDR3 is TGTGCCAGCAGCCCGGACAGGGATTTTCTCGAGCAGTACTTC. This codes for CASSPDRDFLEQYF.

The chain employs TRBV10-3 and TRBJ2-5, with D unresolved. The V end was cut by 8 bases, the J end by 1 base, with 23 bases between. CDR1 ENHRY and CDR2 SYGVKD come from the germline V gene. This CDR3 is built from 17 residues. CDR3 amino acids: CAIGYPRPRPLQETQYF. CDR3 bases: TGTGCCATCGGATACCCGCGGCCTCGCCCCCTCCAAGAGACCCAGTACTTC.

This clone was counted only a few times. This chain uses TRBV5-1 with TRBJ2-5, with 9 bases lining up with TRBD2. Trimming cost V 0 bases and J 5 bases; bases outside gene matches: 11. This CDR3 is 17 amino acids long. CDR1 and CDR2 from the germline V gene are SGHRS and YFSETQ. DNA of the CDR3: TGCGCCAGCAGCTTGGCCATTTCGGCGGGGGGGCTCGAGACCCAGTACTTC. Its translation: CASSLAISAGGLETQYF.

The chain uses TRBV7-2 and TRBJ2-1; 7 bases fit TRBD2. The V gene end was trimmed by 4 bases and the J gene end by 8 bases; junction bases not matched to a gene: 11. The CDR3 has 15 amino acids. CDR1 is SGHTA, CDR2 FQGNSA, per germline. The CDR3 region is CASSSSLLARDEQFF. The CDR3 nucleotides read TGTGCCAGCAGCTCATCACTACTAGCGCGCGATGAGCAGTTCTTC.

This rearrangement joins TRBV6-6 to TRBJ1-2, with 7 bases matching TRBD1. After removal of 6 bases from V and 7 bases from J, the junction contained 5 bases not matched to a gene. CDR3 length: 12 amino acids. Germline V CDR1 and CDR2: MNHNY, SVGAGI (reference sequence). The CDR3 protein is CASSDNRGGYTF. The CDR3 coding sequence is TGTGCCAGCAGCGATAACAGGGGTGGCTACACCTTC.

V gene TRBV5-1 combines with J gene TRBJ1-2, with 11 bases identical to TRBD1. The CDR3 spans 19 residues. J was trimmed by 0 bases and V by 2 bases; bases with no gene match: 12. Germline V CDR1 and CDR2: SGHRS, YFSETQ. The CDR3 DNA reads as TGCGCCAGCAGCTTTTGGACAGGGGGCGCAACAGCTTCTAACTATGGCTACACCTTC. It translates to CASSFWTGGATASNYGYTF.

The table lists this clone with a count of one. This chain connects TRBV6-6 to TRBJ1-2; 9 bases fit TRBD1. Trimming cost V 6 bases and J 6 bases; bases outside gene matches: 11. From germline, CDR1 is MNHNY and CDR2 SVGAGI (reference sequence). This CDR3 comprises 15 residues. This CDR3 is CASSGGTGIRDGYTF. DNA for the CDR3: TGTGCCAGCAGCGGCGGGACAGGGATTAGGGATGGCTACACCTTC.

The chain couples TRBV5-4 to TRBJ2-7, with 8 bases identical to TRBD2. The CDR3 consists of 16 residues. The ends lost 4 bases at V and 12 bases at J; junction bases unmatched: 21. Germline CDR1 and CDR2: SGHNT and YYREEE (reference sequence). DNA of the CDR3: TGTGCCAGCAGCCCAGGGGAAGCGGGAGTGGGGGCCCTAAGGTACTTC. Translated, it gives CASSPGEAGVGALRYF.

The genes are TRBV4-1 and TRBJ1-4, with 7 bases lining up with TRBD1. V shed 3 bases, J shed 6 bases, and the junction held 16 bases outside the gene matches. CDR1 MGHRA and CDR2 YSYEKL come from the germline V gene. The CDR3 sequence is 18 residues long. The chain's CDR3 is CASSQDSVRQGFDEKLFF. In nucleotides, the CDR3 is TGCGCCAGCAGCCAGGACTCCGTTCGACAGGGTTTCGATGAAAAACTGTTTTTT.

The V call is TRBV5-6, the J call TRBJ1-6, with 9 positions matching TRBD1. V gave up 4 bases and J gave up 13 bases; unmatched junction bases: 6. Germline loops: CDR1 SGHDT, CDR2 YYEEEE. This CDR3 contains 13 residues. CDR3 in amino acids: CASSRTGESPLHF. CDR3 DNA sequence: TGTGCCAGCAGCAGGACAGGGGAGTCGCCCCTCCACTTT.

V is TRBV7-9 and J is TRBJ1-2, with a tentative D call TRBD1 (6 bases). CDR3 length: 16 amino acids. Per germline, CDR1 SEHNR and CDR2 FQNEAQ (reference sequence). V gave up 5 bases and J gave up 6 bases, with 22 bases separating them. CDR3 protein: CASSLTGTPGYNGYTF. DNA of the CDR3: TGTGCCAGCAGCCTAACAGGGACCCCGGGGTACAATGGCTACACCTTC.

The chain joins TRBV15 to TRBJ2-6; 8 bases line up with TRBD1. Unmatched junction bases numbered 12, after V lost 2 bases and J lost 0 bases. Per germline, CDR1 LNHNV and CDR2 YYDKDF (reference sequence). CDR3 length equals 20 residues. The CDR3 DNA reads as TGTGCCACCAGCAGACTCCGGGACAGGTCGCCACCCTCTGGGGCCAACGTCCTGACTTTC. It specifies CATSRLRDRSPPSGANVLTF.

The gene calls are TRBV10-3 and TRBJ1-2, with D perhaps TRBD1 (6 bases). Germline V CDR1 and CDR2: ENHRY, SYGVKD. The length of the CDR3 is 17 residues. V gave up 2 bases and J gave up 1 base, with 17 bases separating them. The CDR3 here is CAISETLRQDRNYGYTF. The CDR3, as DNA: TGTGCCATCAGTGAGACCCTACGACAGGACCGTAACTATGGCTACACCTTC.

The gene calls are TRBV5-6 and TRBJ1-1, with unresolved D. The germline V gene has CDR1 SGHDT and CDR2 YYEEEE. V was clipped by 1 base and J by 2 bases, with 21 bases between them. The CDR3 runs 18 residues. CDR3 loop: CASSLLSPTVFSNTEAFF. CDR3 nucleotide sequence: TGTGCCAGCAGCTTGTTGTCGCCTACAGTTTTTTCTAACACTGAAGCTTTCTTT.

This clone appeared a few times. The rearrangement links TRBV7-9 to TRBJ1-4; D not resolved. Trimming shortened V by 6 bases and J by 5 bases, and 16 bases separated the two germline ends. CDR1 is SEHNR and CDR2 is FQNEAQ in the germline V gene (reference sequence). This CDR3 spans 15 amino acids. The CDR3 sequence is CASSFPGAPNEKLFF. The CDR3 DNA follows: TGTGCCAGCAGTTTCCCCGGTGCACCAAATGAAAAACTGTTTTTT.

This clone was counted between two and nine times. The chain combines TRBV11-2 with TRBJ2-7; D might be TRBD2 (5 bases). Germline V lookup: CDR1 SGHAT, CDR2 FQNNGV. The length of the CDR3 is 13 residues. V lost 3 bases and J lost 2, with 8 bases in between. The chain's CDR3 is CASSLDSTYEQYF. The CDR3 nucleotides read TGTGCCAGCAGCTTGGACTCAACCTACGAGCAGTACTTC.

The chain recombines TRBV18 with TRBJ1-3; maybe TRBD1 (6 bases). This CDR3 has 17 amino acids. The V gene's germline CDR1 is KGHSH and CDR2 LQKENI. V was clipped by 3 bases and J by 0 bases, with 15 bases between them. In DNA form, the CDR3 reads TGTGCCAGCTCACCTGGCTCGGGACAACCCTCTGGAAACACCATATATTTT. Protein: CASSPGSGQPSGNTIYF.

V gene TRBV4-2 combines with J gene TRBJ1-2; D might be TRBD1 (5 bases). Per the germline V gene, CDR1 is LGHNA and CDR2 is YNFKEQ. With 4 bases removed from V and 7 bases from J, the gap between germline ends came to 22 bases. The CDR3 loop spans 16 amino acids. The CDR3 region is CASSPVRGLNNIGYTF. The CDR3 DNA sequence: TGTGCCAGCAGCCCGGTTAGGGGCCTTAACAATATTGGCTACACCTTC.

This CDR3 reads CASRVGTEAFF. Here the CDR3 DNA reads TGTGCCAGTAGAGTCGGCACTGAAGCTTTCTTT. The V gene is TRBV19, the J gene TRBJ1-1; unclear D gene. Germline CDR1 is LNHDA and CDR2 is SQIVND (reference sequence). The CDR3 is 11 amino acids. The V end lost 6 bases, the J end lost 4 bases, and 6 bases lay between the germline ends.

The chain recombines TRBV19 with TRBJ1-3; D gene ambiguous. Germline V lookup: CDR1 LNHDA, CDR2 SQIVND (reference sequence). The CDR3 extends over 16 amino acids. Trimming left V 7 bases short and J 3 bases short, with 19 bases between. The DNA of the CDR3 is TGTGCCAGTACCCAGTGGAGCTTTCTTCTTGGAAACACCATATATTTT. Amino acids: CASTQWSFLLGNTIYF.

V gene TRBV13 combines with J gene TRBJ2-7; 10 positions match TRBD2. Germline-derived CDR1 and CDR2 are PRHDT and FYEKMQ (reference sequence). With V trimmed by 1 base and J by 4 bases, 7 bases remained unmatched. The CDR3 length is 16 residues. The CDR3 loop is CASSLVLLAGEYEQYF. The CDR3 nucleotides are TGTGCCAGCAGCTTAGTCCTCCTAGCGGGAGAATACGAGCAGTACTTC.

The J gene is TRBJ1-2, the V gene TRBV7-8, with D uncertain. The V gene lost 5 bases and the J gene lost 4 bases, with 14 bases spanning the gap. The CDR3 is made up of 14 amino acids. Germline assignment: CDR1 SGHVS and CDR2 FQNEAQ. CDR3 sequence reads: CASSEQFLGYGYTF. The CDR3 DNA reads TGTGCCAGCAGCGAACAGTTTTTAGGCTATGGCTACACCTTC.

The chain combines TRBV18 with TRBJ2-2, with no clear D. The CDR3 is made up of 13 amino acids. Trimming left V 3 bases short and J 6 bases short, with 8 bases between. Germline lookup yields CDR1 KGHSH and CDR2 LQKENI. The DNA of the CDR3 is TGTGCCAGCTCACCTAGAGAGTCCGGGGAGCTGTTTTTT. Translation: CASSPRESGELFF.

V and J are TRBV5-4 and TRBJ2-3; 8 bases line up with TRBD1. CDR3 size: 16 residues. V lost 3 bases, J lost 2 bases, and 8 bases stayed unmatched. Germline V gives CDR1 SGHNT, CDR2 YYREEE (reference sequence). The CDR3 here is CASSSGRDRSTDTQYF. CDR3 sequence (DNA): TGTGCCAGCAGCTCGGGAAGGGACAGGTCCACAGATACGCAGTATTTT.

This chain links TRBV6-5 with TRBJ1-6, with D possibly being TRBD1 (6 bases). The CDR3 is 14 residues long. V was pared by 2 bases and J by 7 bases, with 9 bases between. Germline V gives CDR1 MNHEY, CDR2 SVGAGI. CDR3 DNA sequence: TGTGCCAGCAGTTACGAAGGACAGAATTCACCCCTCCACTTT. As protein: CASSYEGQNSPLHF.

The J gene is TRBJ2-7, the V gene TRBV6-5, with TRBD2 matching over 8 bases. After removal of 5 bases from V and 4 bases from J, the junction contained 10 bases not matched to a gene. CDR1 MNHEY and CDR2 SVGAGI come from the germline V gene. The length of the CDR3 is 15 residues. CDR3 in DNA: TGTGCCAGCAGTCTAGCGGGCGGTGTGGGATACGAGCAGTACTTC. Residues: CASSLAGGVGYEQYF.

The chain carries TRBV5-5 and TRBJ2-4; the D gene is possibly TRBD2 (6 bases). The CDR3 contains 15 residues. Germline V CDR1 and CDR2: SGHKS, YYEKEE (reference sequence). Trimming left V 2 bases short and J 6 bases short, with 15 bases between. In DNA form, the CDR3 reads TGTGCCAGCAGCTTTAGGGATGGGGGAGGAAACATTCAGTACTTC. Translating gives CASSFRDGGGNIQYF.

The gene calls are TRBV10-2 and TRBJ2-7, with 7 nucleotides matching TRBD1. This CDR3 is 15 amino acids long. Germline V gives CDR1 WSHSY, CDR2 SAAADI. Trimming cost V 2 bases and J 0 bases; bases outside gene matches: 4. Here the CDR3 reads CASSENRGSSYEQYF. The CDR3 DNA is TGCGCCAGCAGTGAGAACAGGGGAAGCTCCTACGAGCAGTACTTC.